A selection of T cell receptor beta chains follows, all from one sample in a study of technical replicates of blood from a few donors. The data were produced by immunoSEQ multiplex PCR, yet TCRdb's version contains in-frame clones alone and is incomplete. The sample has 65,000 to 80,000 clones; 80% to 95% are singletons. Sequencing used T cells isolated from PBMCs. Receptors were obtained from a human donor in good health. The CDR3 runs from the conserved cysteine through the conserved F or W. A D gene is named only where the DNA matches it firmly.

V | D | length | CDR3
TRBV5-1 | NA | 16 | CASSVLGEEGNYEQYF
TRBV28 | NA | 18 | CASSFPKSGSISYNEQFF
TRBV7-2 | NA | 13 | CASTGGSTDTQYF
TRBV4-1 | TRBD2 | 15 | CASSAIGRRAGELFF
TRBV6-4 | TRBD2 | 15 | CASSDEQGGEDTQYF
TRBV27 | NA | 11 | CASSPGYGYTF
TRBV7-2 | NA | 12 | CASSPRAGELFF
TRBV28 | NA | 16 | CASSLGGGVGNQPQHF
TRBV27 | NA | 15 | CASSLWEGRHQPQHF
TRBV11-3 | TRBD1 | 15 | CASSRDRGSTGELFF
TRBV28 | NA | 15 | CASSLGLFQEFEQYF
TRBV7-6 | TRBD2 | 14 | CASSLGAGVGEQFF
TRBV28 | NA | 15 | CASSLAGGGNQPQHF
TRBV2 | TRBD1 | 14 | CASSDWGQGYEQYF